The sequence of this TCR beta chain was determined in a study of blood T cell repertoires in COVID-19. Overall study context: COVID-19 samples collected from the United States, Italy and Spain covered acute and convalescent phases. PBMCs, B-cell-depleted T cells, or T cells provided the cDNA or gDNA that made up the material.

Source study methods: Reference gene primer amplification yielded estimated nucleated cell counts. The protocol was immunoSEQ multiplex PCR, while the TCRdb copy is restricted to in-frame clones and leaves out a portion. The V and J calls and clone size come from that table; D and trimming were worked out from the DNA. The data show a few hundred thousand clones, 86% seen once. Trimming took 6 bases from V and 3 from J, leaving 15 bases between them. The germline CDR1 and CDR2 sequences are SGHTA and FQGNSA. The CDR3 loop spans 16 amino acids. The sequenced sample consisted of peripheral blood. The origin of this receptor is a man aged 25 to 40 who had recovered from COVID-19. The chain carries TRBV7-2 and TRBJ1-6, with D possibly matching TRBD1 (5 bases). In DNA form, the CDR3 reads TGTGCCAGCAGGGAGACAGAAGGGTTCTATAATTCACCCCTCCACTTT. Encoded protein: CASRETEGFYNSPLHF.